The 10 T cell receptor beta chains below come from one sample, sequenced in a study of blood T cell repertoires in COVID-19 (dated by TCRdb to about 2020). Library preparation used the immunoSEQ multiplex PCR assay. The immuneACCESS repertoire file appears here via TCRdb, limited to in-frame rearrangements. These files lack a portion of the clones; in checked studies, under half of the deficit traces to unresolved V genes, and the cause of the others is not known. The sample table shows 90,000 or so clones, and nearly 90% are seen once. Together, the top ten hold around 4% of the sample. Sequences were obtained from peripheral blood. The receptors shown here come from a woman of 80 years or more with active or convalescent COVID-19.

The chain combines TRBV6-2 or TRBV6-3 with TRBJ2-4; tentatively, D is TRBD2 (5 bases). There are 17 residues in the CDR3. Germline V gives CDR1 MNHEY, CDR2 SVGEGT. Trimming pared 6 bases from V and 1 base from J, leaving 19 bases between. CDR3 bases: TGTGCCAGCAGCACCGGACGGGAAGGTCGGGCCAAAAACATTCAGTACTTC. The encoded protein is CASSTGREGRAKNIQYF.

In nucleotides, the CDR3 is TGTGCCAGCAGCCAAGGACAGGGAGGCACTGAAGCTTTCTTT. Residues: CASSQGQGGTEAFF. V gene TRBV3-1 (or the pseudogene TRBV3-2) combines with J gene TRBJ1-1; 7 positions agree with TRBD1. This CDR3 contains 14 residues. Trimming took 1 base from V and 4 from J; bases not matched to a gene: 3. Germline CDR1 reads LGHDT; CDR2 reads YNNKEL (reference sequence).

This chain uses TRBV4-3 with TRBJ1-2; tentatively, D is TRBD1 (5 bases). Trimming stripped 1 base from V and 6 bases from J, with 15 bases between. The CDR3 is made up of 15 amino acids. Per the germline V gene, CDR1 is LGHNA and CDR2 is YSLEER. CDR3 nucleotides: TGCGCCAGCAGCCAAGGGGACTTTTTCACCGATGGCTACACCTTC. Protein: CASSQGDFFTDGYTF.

The chain recombines TRBV5-6 with TRBJ1-2; 7 bases line up with TRBD1. V was pared by 4 bases and J by 4 bases, with 4 bases of the junction left unmatched. The CDR3 runs 13 residues. CDR1 is SGHDT and CDR2 is YYEEEE in the germline V gene. This CDR3 is CASSRQGSYGYTF. The CDR3 DNA reads as TGTGCCAGCAGCCGACAGGGCTCCTATGGCTACACCTTC.

This chain connects TRBV19 to TRBJ2-2; D gene ambiguous. CDR3 length: 13 residues. Deletions cut 3 bases from V and 6 bases from J, with 8 bases between. Germline-derived CDR1 and CDR2 are LNHDA and SQIVND (reference sequence). The CDR3 protein is CASSILSPGELFF. CDR3 bases: TGTGCCAGTAGTATTCTCAGTCCCGGGGAGCTGTTTTTT.

This rearrangement joins TRBV12-3 or TRBV12-4 to TRBJ1-1; D remains ambiguous. CDR3 length: 13 amino acids. V dropped 3 bases and J dropped 0 bases, with 5 bases sitting between them. CDR3 nucleotides: TGTGCCAGCAGTTTTCGTCTGAACACTGAAGCTTTCTTT. Its translation is CASSFRLNTEAFF.

This chain links TRBV5-1 with TRBJ1-2; 7 bases map to TRBD1. CDR1 and CDR2 from the germline V gene are SGHRS and YFSETQ. The CDR3 extends over 13 amino acids. V shed 2 bases and J 8 bases; nucleotides not matched to a gene: 6. CDR3 region: CASSLQGSMGYTF. DNA of the CDR3: TGCGCCAGCAGCTTACAGGGGTCTATGGGCTACACCTTC.

This chain joins TRBV28 and TRBJ2-2; D possibly corresponds to TRBD1 (5 bases). V gave up 8 bases and J gave up 3 bases, with 16 bases separating them. Germline V gene sequence: CDR1 MDHEN, CDR2 SYDVKM. This CDR3 is built from 15 residues. CDR3 loop: CASAVGALDTGELFF. The CDR3, as DNA: TGTGCCAGCGCCGTTGGGGCTCTTGACACCGGGGAGCTGTTTTTT.

This chain uses TRBV7-2 with TRBJ2-7; the match to TRBD1 covers 9 bases. Trimming removed 5 bases from V and 3 bases from J; junction bases left unmatched: 5. Germline lookup yields CDR1 SGHTA and CDR2 FQGNSA. There are 14 residues in the CDR3. The CDR3 loop is CASSVRTGDYEQYF. In DNA, the CDR3 is TGTGCCAGCAGCGTCCGGACAGGGGACTACGAGCAGTACTTC.

This clone has just a few counts. V usage is TRBV10-3 and J usage is TRBJ1-4; D might be TRBD1 (6 bases). Trimming removed 10 bases at V and 5 bases at J, with 17 bases between. CDR1 and CDR2 from the germline V gene are ENHRY and SYGVKD. CDR3 length equals 14 residues. This CDR3 is CATALQGQNEKLFF. Written as DNA, the CDR3 is TGTGCCACGGCCCTACAGGGACAAAATGAAAAACTGTTTTTT.